The following is a T cell receptor (beta chain) sequence with its context. CDR3 length: 16 residues. Germline V CDR1 and CDR2: LNHDA, SQIVND (reference sequence). V was trimmed by 7 bases and J by 0 bases, leaving 13 bases between them. Measured with immunoSEQ multiplex PCR; TCRdb has only the in-frame clones, and not every one. The sample has hundreds of thousands of clones, about two thirds seen once. Everyone who donated was a Caucasian adult who lived in Nashville, Tennessee. These data originate in a study of shared clonotypes between healthy human individuals. This receptor was taken from a woman in her twenties or thirties in good health. The sequenced sample consisted of memory CD4+ T cells sorted from blood. Subset meaning: CD45RA-negative fraction. This chain connects TRBV19 to TRBJ2-6; a possible D gene is TRBD1 (5 bases). The CDR3 protein is CASTPPGPSGANVLTF. The CDR3 DNA reads TGTGCCAGTACACCTCCAGGGCCCTCTGGGGCCAACGTCCTGACTTTC.